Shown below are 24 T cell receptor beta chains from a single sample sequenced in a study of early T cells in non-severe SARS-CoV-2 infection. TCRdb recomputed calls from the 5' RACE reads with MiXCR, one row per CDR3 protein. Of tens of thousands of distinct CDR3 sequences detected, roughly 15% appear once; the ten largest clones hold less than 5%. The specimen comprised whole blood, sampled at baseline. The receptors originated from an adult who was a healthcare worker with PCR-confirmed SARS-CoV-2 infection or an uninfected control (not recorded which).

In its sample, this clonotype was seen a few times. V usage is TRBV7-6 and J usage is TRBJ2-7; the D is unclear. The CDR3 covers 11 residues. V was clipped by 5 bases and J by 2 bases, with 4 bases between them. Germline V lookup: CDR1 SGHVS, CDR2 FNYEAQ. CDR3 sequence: CASSDTYEQYF. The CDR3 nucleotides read TGTGCCAGCAGCGATACCTACGAGCAGTACTTC. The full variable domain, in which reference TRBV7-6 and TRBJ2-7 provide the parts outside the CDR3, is GAGVSQSPRYKVTKRGQDVALRCDPISGHVSLYWYRQALGQGPEFLTYFNYEAQQDKSGLPNDRFSAERPEGSISTLTIQRTEQRDSAMYRCASSDTYEQYFGPGTRLTVT.

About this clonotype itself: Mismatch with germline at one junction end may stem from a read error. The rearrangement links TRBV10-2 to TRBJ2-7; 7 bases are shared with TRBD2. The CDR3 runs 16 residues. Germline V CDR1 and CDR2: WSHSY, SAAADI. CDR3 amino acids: CASTRSRPSGSSEQYF. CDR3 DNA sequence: TGCGCCAGCACCCGGAGCCGGCCTAGCGGATCCTCCGAGCAGTACTTC.

CDR3 sequence reads: CASSLGSNEQYF. The CDR3 DNA reads TGCGCCAGCAGCTTGGGTTCCAACGAGCAGTACTTC. The V gene is TRBV5-1, the J gene TRBJ2-7; D remains unclear. Trimming took off 0 bases at V and 5 bases at J, with 6 bases between the two ends. This CDR3 region has 12 residues. Germline CDR1 SGHRS, CDR2 YFSETQ.

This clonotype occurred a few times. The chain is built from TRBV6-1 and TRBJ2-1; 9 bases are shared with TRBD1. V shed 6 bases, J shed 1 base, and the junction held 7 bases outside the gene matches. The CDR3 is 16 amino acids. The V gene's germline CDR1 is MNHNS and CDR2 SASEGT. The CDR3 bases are TGTGCCAGCAGGGCCCCCGGGACAGGGTCCTACAATGAGCAGTTCTTC. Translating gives CASRAPGTGSYNEQFF.

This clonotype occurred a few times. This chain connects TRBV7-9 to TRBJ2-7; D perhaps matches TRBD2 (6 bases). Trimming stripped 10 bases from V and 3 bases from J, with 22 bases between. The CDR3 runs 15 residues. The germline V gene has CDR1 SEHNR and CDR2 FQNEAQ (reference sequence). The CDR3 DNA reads TGTGCCACTTTATACGGGGGTGCTGGAGTCTACGAGCAGTACTTC. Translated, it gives CATLYGGAGVYEQYF.

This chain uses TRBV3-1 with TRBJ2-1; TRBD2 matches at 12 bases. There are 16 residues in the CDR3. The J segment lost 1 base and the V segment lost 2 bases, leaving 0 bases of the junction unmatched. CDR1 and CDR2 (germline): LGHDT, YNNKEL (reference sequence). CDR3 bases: TGTGCCAGCAGCCAACTAGCGGGAGGGTCCTACAATGAGCAGTTCTTC. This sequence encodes CASSQLAGGSYNEQFF.

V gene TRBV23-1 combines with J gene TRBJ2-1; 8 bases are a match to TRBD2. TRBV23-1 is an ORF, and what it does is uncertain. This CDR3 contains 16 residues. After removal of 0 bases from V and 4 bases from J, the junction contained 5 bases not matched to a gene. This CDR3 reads CASSQSPGGPYNEQFF. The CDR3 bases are TGCGCCAGCAGTCAATCGCCGGGAGGGCCTTACAATGAGCAGTTCTTC.

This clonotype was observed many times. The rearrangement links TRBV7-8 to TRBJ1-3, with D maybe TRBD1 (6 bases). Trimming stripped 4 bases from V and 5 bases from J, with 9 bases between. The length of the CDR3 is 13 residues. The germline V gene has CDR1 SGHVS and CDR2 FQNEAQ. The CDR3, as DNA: TGTGCCAGCAGCTCCGGGACACGAAACACCATATATTTT. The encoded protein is CASSSGTRNTIYF.

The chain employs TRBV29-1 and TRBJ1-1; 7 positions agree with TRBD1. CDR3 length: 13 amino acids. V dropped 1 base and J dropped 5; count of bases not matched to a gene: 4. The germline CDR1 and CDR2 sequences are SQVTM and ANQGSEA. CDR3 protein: CSVEARQGTEAFF. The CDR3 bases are TGCAGCGTTGAAGCTCGACAGGGAACTGAAGCTTTCTTT.

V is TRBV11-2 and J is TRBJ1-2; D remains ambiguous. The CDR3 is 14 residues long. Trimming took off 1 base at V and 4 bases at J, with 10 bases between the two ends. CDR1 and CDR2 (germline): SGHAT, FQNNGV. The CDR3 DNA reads TGTGCCAGCAGCTTAGCCGGGCCCAGCTATGGCTACACCTTC. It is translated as CASSLAGPSYGYTF.

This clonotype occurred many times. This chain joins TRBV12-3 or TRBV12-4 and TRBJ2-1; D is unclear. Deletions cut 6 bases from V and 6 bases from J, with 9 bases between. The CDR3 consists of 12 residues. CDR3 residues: CASSLDGNEQFF. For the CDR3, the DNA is TGTGCCAGCAGCCTCGACGGCAATGAGCAGTTCTTC.

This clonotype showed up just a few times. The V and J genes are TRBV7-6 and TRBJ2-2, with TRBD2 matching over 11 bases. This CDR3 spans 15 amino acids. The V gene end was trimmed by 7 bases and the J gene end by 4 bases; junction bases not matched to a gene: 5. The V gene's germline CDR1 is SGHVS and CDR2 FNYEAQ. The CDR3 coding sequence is TGTGCCAGCACCGGAACTAGCGGGAGCACCGGGGAGCTGTTTTTT. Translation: CASTGTSGSTGELFF.

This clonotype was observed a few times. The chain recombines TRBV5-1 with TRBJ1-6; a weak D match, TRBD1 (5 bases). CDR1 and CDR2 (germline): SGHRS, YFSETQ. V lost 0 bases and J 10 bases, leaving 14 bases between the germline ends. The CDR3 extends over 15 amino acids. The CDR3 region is CASSLGDPWTSPLHF. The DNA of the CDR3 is TGCGCCAGCAGCTTGGGGGACCCCTGGACCTCACCCCTCCACTTT. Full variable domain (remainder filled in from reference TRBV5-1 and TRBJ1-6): KAGVTQTPRYLIKTRGQQVTLSCSPISGHRSVSWYQQTPGQGLQFLFEYFSETQRNKGNFPGRFSGRQFSNSRSEMNVSTLELGDSALYLCASSLGDPWTSPLHFGNGTRLTVT.

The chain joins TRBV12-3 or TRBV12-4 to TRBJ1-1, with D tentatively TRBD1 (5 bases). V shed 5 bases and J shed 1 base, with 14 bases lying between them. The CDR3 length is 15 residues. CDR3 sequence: CASSPRDRGNTEAFF. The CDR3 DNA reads TGTGCCAGCAGTCCCCGGGACCGTGGGAACACTGAAGCTTTCTTT.

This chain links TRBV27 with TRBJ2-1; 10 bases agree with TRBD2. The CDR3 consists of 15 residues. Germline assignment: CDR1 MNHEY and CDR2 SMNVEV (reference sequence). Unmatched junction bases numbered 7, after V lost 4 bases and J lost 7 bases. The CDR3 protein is CASSWASGRVNEQFF. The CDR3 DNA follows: TGTGCCAGCAGTTGGGCTAGCGGGAGAGTAAATGAGCAGTTCTTC.

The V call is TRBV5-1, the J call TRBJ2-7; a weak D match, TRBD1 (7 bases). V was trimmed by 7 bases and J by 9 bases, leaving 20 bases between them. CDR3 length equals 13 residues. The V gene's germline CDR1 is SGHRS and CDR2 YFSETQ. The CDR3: CASASTQGGLQYF. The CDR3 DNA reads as TGCGCCAGCGCCAGCACCCAGGGGGGATTGCAGTACTTC.

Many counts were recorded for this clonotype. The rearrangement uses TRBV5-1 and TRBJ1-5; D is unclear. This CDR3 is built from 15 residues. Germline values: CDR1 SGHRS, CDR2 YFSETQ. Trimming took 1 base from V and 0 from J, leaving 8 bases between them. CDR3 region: CASSLMGNSNQPQHF. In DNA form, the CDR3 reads TGCGCCAGCAGCTTGATGGGGAATAGCAATCAGCCCCAGCATTTT.

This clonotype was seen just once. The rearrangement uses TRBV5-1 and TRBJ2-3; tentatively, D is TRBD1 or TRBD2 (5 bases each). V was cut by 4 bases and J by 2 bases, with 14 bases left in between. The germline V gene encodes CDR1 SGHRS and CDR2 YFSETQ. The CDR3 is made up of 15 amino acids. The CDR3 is CASSATTDYTDTQYF. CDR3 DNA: TGCGCCAGCAGCGCCACGACAGACTACACAGATACGCAGTATTTT.

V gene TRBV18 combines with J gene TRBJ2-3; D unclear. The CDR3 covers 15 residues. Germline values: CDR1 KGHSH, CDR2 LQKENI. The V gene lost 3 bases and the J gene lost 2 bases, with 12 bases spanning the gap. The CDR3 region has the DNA TGTGCCAGCTCACCCTCTGGGCGGAACACAGATACGCAGTATTTT. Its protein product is CASSPSGRNTDTQYF.

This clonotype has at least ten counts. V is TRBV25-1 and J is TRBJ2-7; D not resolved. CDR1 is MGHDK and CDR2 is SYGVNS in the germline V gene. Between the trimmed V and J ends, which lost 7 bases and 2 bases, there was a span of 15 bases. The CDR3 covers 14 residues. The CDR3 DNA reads TGTGCCAGCACCGAGCAGCAGCCACCCTACGAGCAGTACTTC. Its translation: CASTEQQPPYEQYF.

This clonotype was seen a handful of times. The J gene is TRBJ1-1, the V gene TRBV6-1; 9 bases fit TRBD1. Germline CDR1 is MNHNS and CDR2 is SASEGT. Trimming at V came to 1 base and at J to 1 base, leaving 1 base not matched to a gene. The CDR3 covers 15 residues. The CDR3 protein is CASSEVDRGNTEAFF. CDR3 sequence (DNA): TGTGCCAGCAGTGAAGTGGACAGGGGGAACACTGAAGCTTTCTTT.

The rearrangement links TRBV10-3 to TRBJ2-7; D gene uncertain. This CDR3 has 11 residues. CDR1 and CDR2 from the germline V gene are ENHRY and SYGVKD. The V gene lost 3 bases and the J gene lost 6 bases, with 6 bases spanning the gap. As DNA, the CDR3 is TGTGCCATCAGTGAAACATTCGAGCAGTACTTC. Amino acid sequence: CAISETFEQYF.

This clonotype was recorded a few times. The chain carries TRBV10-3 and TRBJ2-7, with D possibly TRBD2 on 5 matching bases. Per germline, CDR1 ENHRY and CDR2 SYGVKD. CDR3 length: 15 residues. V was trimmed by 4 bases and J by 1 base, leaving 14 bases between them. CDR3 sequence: CAISGSISVSYEQYF. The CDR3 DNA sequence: TGTGCCATCAGTGGGTCCATTAGCGTGTCCTACGAGCAGTACTTC.

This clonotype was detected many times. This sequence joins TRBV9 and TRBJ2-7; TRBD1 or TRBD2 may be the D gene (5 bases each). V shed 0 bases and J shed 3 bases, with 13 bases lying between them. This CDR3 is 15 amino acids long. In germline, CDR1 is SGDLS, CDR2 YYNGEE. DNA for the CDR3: TGTGCCAGCAGCGTAGCCGTCGGGACGGTCTACGAGCAGTACTTC. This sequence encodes CASSVAVGTVYEQYF. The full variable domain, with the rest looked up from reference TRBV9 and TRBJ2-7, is DSGVTQTPKHLITATGQRVTLRCSPRSGDLSVYWYQQSLDQGLQFLIQYYNGEERAKGNILERFSAQQFPDLHSELNLSSLELGDSALYFCASSVAVGTVYEQYFGPGTRLTVT.